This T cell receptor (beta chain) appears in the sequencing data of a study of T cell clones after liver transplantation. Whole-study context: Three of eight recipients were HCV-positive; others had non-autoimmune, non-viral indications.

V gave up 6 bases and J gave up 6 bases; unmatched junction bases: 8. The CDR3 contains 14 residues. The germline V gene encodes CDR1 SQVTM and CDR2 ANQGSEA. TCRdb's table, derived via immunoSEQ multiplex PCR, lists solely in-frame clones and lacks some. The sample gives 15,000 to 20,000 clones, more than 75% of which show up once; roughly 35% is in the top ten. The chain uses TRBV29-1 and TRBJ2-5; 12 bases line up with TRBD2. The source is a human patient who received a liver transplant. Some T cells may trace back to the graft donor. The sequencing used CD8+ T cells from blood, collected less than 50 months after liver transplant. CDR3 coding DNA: TGCAGCGTGGGGCTAGCGGGAGGGTTAAAGACCCAGTACTTC. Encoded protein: CSVGLAGGLKTQYF.